Below, one T cell receptor beta chain is given with its context. What it binds is unknown. Sequencing was performed with immunoSEQ multiplex PCR; in TCRdb, only in-frame clones are kept and a portion is missing. This table has 20,000 to 25,000 clones, roughly 92% appearing once. At study entry, adolescents had tuberculin skin tests and IGRA screening. This sample stems from a study of T cells in tuberculosis. At the level of the study: This South African cohort compared adolescents with or without latent tuberculosis against adults with active tuberculosis.

Germline CDR1 is SGHRS and CDR2 is YFSETQ. The CDR3 spans 15 residues. Trimming took 1 base from V and 3 from J; bases not matched to a gene: 5. General study findings and limits: Smaller distances to GMM-specific TCRs suggested their expansion in active tuberculosis. Active tuberculosis cases were adults; controls were adolescents.

This TCR came from a donor aged 5 to 30 with latent tuberculosis or without tuberculosis infection. Some clones in this sample may be carry-over from other donors' samples. The sequenced sample was PBMCs. The chain recombines TRBV5-1 with TRBJ2-3; 7 nucleotides line up with TRBD2. In DNA form, the CDR3 reads TGCGCCAGCAGCTTGAACGGACTAGAAACAGATACGCAGTATTTT. This gives the protein CASSLNGLETDTQYF.